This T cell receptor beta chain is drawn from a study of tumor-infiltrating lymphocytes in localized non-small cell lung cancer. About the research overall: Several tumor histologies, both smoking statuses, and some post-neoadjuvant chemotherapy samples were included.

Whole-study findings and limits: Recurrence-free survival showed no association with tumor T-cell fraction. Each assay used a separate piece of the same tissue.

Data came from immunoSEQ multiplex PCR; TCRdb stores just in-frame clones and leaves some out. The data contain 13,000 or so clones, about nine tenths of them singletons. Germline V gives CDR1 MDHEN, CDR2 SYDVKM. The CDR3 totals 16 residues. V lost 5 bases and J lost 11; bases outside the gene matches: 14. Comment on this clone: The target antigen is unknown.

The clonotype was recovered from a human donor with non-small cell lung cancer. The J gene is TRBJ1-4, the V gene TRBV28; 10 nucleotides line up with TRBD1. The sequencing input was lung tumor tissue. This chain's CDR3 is CASSDRGLDLKAKLFF. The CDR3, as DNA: TGTGCCAGCAGTGACAGGGGGCTAGACTTAAAGGCTAAACTGTTTTTT.